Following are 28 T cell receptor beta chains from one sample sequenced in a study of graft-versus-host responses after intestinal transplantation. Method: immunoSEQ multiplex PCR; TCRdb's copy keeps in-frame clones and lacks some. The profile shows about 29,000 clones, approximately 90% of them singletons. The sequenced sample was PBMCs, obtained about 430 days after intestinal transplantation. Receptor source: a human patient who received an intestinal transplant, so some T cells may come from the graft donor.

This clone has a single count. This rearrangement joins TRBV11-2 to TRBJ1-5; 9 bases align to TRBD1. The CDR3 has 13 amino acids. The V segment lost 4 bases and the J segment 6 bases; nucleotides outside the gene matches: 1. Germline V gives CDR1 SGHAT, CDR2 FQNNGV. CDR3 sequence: CASSWGQGQPQHF. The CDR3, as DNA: TGTGCCAGCAGCTGGGGACAGGGTCAGCCCCAGCATTTT.

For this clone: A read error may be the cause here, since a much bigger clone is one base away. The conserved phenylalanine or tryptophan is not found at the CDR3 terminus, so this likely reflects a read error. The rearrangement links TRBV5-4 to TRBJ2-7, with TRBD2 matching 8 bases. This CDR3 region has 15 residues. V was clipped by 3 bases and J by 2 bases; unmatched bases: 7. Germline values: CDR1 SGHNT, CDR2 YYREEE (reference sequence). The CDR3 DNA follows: TGTGCCAGCAGCTCAGACGGACTAGCTGCCTACGAGCAGTACATC. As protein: CASSSDGLAAYEQYI.

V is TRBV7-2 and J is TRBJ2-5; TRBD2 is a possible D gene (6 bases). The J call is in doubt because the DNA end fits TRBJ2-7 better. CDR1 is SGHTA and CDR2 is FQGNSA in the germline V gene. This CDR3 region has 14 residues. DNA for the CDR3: TGTGCCAGCAGCCGGGACTTTGCTTCCTACGAGCAGTACTTC. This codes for CASSRDFASYEQYF.

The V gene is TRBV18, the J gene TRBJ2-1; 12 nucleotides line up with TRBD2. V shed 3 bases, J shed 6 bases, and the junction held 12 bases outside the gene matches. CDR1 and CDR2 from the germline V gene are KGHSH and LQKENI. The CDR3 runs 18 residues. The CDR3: CASSPTILAGGDPNEQFF. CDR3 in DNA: TGTGCCAGCTCACCTACCATTCTAGCGGGAGGGGATCCCAATGAGCAGTTCTTC. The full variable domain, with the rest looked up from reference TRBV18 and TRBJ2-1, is NAGVMQNPRHLVRRRGQEARLRCSPMKGHSHVYWYRQLPEEGLKFMVYLQKENIIDESGMPKERFSAEFPKEGPSILRIQQVVRGDSAAYFCASSPTILAGGDPNEQFFGPGTRLTVL.

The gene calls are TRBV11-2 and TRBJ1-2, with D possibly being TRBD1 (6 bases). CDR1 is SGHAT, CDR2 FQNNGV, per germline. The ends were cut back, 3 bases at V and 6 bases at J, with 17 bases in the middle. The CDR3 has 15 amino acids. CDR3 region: CASSLGFGGEDGYTF. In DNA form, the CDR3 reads TGTGCCAGCAGCTTGGGTTTTGGGGGCGAGGATGGCTACACCTTC.

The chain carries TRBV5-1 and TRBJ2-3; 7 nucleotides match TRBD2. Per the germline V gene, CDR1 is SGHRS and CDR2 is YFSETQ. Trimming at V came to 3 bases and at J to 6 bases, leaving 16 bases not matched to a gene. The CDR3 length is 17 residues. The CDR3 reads CASSWRGLAEVVDTQYF. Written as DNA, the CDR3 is TGCGCCAGCAGCTGGAGGGGTCTAGCGGAAGTCGTTGATACGCAGTATTTT.

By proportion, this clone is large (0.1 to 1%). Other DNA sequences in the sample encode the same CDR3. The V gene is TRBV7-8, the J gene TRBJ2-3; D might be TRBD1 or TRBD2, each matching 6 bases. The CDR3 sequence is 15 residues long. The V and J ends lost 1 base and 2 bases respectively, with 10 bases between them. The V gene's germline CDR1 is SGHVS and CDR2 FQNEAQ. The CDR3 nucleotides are TGTGCCAGCAGCTTAGTAGGGGGGTACACAGATACGCAGTATTTT. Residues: CASSLVGGYTDTQYF.

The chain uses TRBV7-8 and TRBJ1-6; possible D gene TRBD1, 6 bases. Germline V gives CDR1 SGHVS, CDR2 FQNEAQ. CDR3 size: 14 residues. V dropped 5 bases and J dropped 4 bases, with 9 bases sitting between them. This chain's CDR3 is CASSPGQYNSPLHF. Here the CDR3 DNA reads TGTGCCAGCAGCCCGGGACAATATAATTCACCCCTCCACTTT.

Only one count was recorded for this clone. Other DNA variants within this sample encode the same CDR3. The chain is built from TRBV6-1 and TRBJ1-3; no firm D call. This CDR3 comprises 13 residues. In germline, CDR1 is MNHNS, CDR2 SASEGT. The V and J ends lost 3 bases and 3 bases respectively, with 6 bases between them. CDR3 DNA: TGTGCCAGCAGTGACCGCGTTGGAAACACCATATATTTT. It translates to CASSDRVGNTIYF.

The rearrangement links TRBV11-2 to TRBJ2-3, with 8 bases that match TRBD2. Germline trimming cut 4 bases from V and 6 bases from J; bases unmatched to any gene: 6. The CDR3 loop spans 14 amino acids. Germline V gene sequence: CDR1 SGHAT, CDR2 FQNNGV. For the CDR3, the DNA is TGTGCCAGCAGCTGGGGACTAGAGGGGGATACGCAGTATTTT. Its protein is CASSWGLEGDTQYF.

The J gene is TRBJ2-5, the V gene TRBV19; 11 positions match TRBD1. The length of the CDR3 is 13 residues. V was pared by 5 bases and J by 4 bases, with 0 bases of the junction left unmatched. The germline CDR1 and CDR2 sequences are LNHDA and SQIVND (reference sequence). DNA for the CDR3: TGTGCCAGTAGTGGGACAGGGGGAGAGACCCAGTACTTC. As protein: CASSGTGGETQYF. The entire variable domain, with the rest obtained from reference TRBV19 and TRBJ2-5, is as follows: DGGITQSPKYLFRKEGQNVTLSCEQNLNHDAMYWYRQDPGQGLRLIYYSQIVNDFQKGDIAEGYSVSREKKESFPLTVTSAQKNPTAFYLCASSGTGGETQYFGPGTRLLVL.

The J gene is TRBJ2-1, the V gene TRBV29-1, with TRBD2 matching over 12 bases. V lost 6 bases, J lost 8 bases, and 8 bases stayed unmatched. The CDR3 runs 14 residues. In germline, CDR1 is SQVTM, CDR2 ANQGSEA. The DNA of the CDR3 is TGCAGCGTGTTACTAGCGGGAGGTTCATATGAGCAGTTCTTC. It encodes CSVLLAGGSYEQFF.

The CDR3: CASSVAEGNTEAFF. DNA for the CDR3: TGTGCCAGCAGCGTAGCTGAGGGGAACACTGAAGCTTTCTTT. V usage is TRBV9 and J usage is TRBJ1-1; D unresolved. Germline V CDR1 and CDR2: SGDLS, YYNGEE. Trimming removed 0 bases from V and 1 base from J, with 7 bases in between. This CDR3 has 14 amino acids.

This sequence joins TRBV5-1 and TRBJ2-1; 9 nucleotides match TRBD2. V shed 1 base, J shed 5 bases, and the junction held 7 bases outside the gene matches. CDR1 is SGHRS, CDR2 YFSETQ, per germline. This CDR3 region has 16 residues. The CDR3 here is CASSLWVAGANNEQFF. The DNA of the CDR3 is TGCGCCAGCAGCTTGTGGGTAGCGGGAGCAAACAATGAGCAGTTCTTC. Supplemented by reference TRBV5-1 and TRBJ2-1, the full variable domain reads KAGVTQTPRYLIKTRGQQVTLSCSPISGHRSVSWYQQTPGQGLQFLFEYFSETQRNKGNFPGRFSGRQFSNSRSEMNVSTLELGDSALYLCASSLWVAGANNEQFFGPGTRLTVL.

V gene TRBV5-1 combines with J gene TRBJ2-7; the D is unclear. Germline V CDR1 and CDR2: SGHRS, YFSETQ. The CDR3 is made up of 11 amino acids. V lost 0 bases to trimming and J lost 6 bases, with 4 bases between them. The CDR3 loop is CASSLGIEQYF. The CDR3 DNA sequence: TGCGCCAGCAGCTTGGGAATCGAGCAGTACTTC.

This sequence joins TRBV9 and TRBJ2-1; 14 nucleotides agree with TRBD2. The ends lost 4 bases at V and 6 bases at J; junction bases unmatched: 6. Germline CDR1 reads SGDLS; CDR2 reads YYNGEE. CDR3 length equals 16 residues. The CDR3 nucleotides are TGTGCCAGCAGCCCTCGACTAGCGGGGGGGATCAATGAGCAGTTCTTC. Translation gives CASSPRLAGGINEQFF.

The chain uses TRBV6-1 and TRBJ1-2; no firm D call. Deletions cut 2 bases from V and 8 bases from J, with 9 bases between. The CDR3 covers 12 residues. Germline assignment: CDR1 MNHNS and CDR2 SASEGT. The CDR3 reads CASSETVGGYTF. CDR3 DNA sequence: TGTGCCAGCAGTGAAACAGTTGGAGGCTACACCTTC.

CDR3 nucleotides: TGTGCCAGCAGGCTGGGGAGAAGCAATCAGCCCCAGCATTTT. Translated, it gives CASRLGRSNQPQHF. This chain connects TRBV28 to TRBJ1-5; D gene ambiguous. Germline V gene sequence: CDR1 MDHEN, CDR2 SYDVKM. Trimming removed 6 bases from V and 1 base from J, with 10 bases in between. This CDR3 spans 14 amino acids.

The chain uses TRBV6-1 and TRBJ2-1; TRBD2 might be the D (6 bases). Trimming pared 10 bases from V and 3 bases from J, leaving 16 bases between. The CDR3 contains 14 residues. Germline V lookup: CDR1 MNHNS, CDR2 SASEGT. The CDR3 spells CATALGGVYNEQFF. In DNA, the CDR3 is TGTGCCACTGCACTCGGCGGGGTCTACAATGAGCAGTTCTTC.

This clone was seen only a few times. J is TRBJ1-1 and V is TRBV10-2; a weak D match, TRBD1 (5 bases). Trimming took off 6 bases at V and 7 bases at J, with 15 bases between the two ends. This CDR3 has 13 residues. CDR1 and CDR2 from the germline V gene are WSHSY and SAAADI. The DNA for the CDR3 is TGCGCCAGCAGGGGGGGGTGGCAGGGTGAAGCTTTCTTT. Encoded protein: CASRGGWQGEAFF.

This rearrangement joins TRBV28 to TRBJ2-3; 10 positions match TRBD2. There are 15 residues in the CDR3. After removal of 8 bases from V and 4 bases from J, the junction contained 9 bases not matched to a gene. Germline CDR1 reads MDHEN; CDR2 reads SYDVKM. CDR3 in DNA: TGTGCCAGCGGTCCTAGCGGGAGAGACCCAGATACGCAGTATTTT. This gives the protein CASGPSGRDPDTQYF.

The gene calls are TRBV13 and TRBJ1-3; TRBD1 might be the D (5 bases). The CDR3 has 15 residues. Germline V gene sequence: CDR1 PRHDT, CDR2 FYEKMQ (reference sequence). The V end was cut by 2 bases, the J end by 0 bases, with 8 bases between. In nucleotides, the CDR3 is TGTGCCAGCAGCTTAATGGGGCGCTCTGGAAACACCATATATTTT. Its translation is CASSLMGRSGNTIYF.

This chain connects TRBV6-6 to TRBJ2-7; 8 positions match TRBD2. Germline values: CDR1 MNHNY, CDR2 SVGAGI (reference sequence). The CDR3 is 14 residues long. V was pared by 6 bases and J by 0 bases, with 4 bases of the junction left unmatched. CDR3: CASSPSGSSYEQYF. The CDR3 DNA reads TGTGCCAGCAGCCCCAGCGGGAGCTCCTACGAGCAGTACTTC.

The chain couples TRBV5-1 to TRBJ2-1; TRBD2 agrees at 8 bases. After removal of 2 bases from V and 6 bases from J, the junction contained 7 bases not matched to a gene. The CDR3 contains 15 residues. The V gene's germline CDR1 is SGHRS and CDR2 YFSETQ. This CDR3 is CASSFSGTLFNEQFF. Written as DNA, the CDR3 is TGCGCCAGCAGCTTTAGCGGGACACTCTTCAATGAGCAGTTCTTC.

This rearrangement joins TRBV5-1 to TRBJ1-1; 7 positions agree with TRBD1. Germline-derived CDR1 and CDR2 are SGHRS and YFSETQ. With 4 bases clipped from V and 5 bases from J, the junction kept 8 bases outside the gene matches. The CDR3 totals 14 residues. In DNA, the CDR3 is TGCGCCAGCAGCAATAATCCAGGGGGTACTGAAGCTTTCTTT. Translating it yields CASSNNPGGTEAFF.

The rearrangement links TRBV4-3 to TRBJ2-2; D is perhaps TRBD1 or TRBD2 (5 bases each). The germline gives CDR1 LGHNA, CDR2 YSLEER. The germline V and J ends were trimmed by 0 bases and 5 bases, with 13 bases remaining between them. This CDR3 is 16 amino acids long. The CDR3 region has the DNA TGCGCCAGCAGCCAAGATGAAGGTGGGGGAACCGGGGAGCTGTTTTTT. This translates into CASSQDEGGGTGELFF.

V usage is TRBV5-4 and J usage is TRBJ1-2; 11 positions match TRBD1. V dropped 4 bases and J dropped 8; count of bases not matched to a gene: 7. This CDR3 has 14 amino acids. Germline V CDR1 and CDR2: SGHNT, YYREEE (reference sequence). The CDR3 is CASSTDRGLGGYTF. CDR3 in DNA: TGTGCCAGCAGCACGGACAGGGGGCTCGGGGGCTACACCTTC. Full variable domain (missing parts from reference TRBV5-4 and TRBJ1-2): ETGVTQSPTHLIKTRGQQVTLRCSSQSGHNTVSWYQQALGQGPQFIFQYYREEENGRGNFPPRFSGLQFPNYSSELNVNALELDDSALYLCASSTDRGLGGYTFGSGTRLTVV.

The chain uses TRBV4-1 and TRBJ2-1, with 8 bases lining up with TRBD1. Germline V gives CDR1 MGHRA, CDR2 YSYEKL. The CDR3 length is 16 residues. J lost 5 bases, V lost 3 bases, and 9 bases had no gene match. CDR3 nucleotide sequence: TGCGCCAGCAGCCATAGGACAGGGCGATTTAACAATGAGCAGTTCTTC. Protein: CASSHRTGRFNNEQFF.